These T cell receptor beta chains were read from a single sample in a study of shared clonotypes between healthy human individuals. Sequencing was performed with immunoSEQ multiplex PCR; in TCRdb, only in-frame clones are kept and a portion is missing. This sample carries roughly 220,000 clones, about 65% of them seen once, and the ten largest clones take 11%. What was sequenced was memory CD4+ T cells sorted from blood. These receptors all come from a man younger than 45 in good health. Both conserved end residues are part of each CDR3. The D gene is left open where the match is weak. Clone size is shown for a subset of rows, as once, few, many or a class of expanded clone.

TRBV28,TRBD1,TRBJ2-5,-,CASSPDRSYETQYF,TGTGCCAGCAGCCCGGACAGGTCATACGAGACCCAGTACTTC
TRBV6-6,-,TRBJ2-7,-,CASSYLGITYEQYF,TGTGCCAGCAGTTACCTAGGGATTACCTACGAGCAGTACTTC
TRBV9,-,TRBJ2-2,-,CASSGRFGSGELFF,TGTGCCAGCAGCGGACGGTTCGGGTCCGGGGAGCTGTTTTTT
TRBV29-1,-,TRBJ1-1,-,CSVEWANTEAFF,TGCAGCGTTGAATGGGCAAACACTGAAGCTTTCTTT
TRBV5-5,TRBD1,TRBJ2-1,-,CASSLGTGGTYNEQFF,TGTGCCAGCAGCTTGGGAACAGGGGGAACCTACAATGAGCAGTTCTTC
TRBV27,-,TRBJ1-1,many,CASLRGQGTENTEAFF,TGTGCCAGCCTTCGGGGACAAGGAACCGAGAACACTGAAGCTTTCTTT
TRBV5-4,TRBD2,TRBJ2-7,-,CASSYNSGFYEQYF,TGTGCCAGCAGCTACAATAGCGGGTTCTACGAGCAGTACTTC
TRBV5-6,-,TRBJ1-2,-,CASSHFRNSNYGYTF,TGTGCCAGCAGCCATTTCCGGAACAGTAACTATGGCTACACCTTC
TRBV5-1,-,TRBJ1-4,-,CASSPGVRDTNEKLFF,TGCGCCAGCAGCCCAGGGGTCAGAGATACTAATGAAAAACTGTTTTTT
TRBV28,-,TRBJ2-1,once,CASSWGTYNEQFF,TGTGCCAGCAGTTGGGGAACCTACAATGAGCAGTTCTTC
TRBV28,-,TRBJ1-2,-,CASSLARVNYGYTF,TGTGCCAGCAGTTTGGCTAGAGTTAACTATGGCTACACCTTC
TRBV7-9,-,TRBJ1-1,-,CASSLRAKGGMNTEAFF,TGTGCCAGCAGCTTAAGGGCAAAAGGGGGAATGAACACTGAAGCTTTCTTT
TRBV6-4,-,TRBJ2-1,-,CASRAGQRQFF,TGTGCCAGCAGGGCCGGACAGAGGCAGTTCTTC
TRBV4-1,-,TRBJ2-7,-,CASSQLTAGSPYEQYF,TGCGCCAGCAGCCAACTAACTGCGGGATCCCCCTACGAGCAGTACTTC
TRBV10-1,TRBD2,TRBJ2-7,-,CASSERTSGTTYEQYF,TGCGCCAGCAGTGAGCGGACTAGCGGTACGACCTACGAGCAGTACTTC
TRBV7-8,-,TRBJ2-5,few,CASSLFGEQETQYF,TGTGCCAGCAGCTTATTCGGGGAGCAAGAGACCCAGTACTTC
TRBV4-1,-,TRBJ2-5,-,CASSGSGPQETQYF,TGCGCCAGCAGCGGGAGCGGGCCACAAGAGACCCAGTACTTC
TRBV19,TRBD2,TRBJ2-7,-,CASSTGTRPYEQYF,TGTGCCAGTAGTACCGGGACTAGACCCTACGAGCAGTACTTC
TRBV11-1,-,TRBJ1-3,-,CASSLDRGNTIYF,TGTGCCAGCAGCCTCGACAGGGGAAACACCATATATTTT
TRBV11-2,TRBD2,TRBJ2-1,-,CASSLRGTSGSNEQFF,TGTGCCAGCAGCCTCCGAGGGACTAGCGGGAGCAATGAGCAGTTCTTC
TRBV2,-,TRBJ1-5,-,CASSEVPGPQHF,TGTGCCAGCAGTGAGGTTCCGGGGCCCCAGCATTTT
TRBV15,TRBD1,TRBJ1-1,-,CATSSLSRGQTEAFF,TGTGCCACCAGCAGTCTAAGTAGGGGACAGACTGAAGCTTTCTTT
TRBV19,-,TRBJ2-5,-,CASSPGRQETQYF,TGTGCCAGTAGTCCGGGACGGCAAGAGACCCAGTACTTC
TRBV14,-,TRBJ2-3,-,CASSSDRLGPRRDTQYF,TGTGCCAGCAGCTCTGACCGCCTGGGACCTCGGAGGGATACGCAGTATTTT
TRBV10-1,TRBD1,TRBJ2-5,few,CASSDTQGKTQYF,TGCGCCAGCAGTGACACACAGGGGAAGACCCAGTACTTC
TRBV7-2,TRBD2,TRBJ2-1,once,CASSSGGGTVWSGEQFF,TGTGCCAGCAGCTCCGGGGGAGGGACGGTTTGGAGCGGTGAGCAGTTCTTC
TRBV10-3,-,TRBJ2-3,-,CAISNTDTQYF,TGTGCCATCAGCAACACAGATACGCAGTATTTT
TRBV6-4,TRBD1,TRBJ2-5,-,CASSEGQGETQYF,TGTGCCAGCAGTGAGGGACAGGGGGAGACCCAGTACTTC
TRBV19,-,TRBJ2-2,-,CASSIRGGGFTGELFF,TGTGCCAGTAGTATTAGAGGTGGCGGATTCACCGGGGAGCTGTTTTTT
TRBV18,TRBD2,TRBJ2-1,-,CASSPLPGLTSSYNEQFF,TGTGCCAGCTCACCATTACCGGGACTAACCAGCTCCTACAATGAGCAGTTCTTC
TRBV5-4,-,TRBJ2-3,-,CASSNGHLASTDTQYF,TGTGCCAGCAGCAATGGACACTTAGCTAGCACAGATACGCAGTATTTT
TRBV19,TRBD1,TRBJ2-1,few,CASSARTGGFNEQFF,TGTGCCAGTAGTGCTCGGACAGGGGGCTTCAATGAGCAGTTCTTC
TRBV5-4,-,TRBJ2-3,-,CASSQDPFTDTQYF,TGTGCCAGCAGCCAGGACCCATTCACGGATACGCAGTATTTT
TRBV29-1,TRBD2,TRBJ2-7,few,CSVAPGLAGSYEQYF,TGCAGCGTTGCGCCGGGACTAGCGGGATCCTACGAGCAGTACTTC
TRBV4-2,TRBD2,TRBJ2-7,-,CASSPGLAGLYEQYF,TGTGCCAGCAGCCCTGGACTAGCGGGGCTCTACGAGCAGTACTTC
TRBV28,-,TRBJ2-6,-,CASSQRRSGANVLTF,TGTGCCAGCAGTCAGCGCCGCTCTGGGGCCAACGTCCTGACTTTC
TRBV9,TRBD1,TRBJ1-2,-,CASSVSAGGFYGYTF,TGTGCCAGCAGCGTATCGGCAGGGGGCTTCTATGGCTACACCTTC
TRBV5-5,TRBD1,TRBJ2-7,few,CASQTGNGYEQYF,TGTGCCAGCCAGACAGGGAACGGCTACGAGCAGTACTTC
TRBV7-9,-,TRBJ2-1,-,CASGTWRSNEQFF,TGTGCCAGCGGGACCTGGCGATCCAATGAGCAGTTCTTC
TRBV15,TRBD2,TRBJ2-7,once,CATSREGGRYEQYF,TGTGCCACCAGCAGAGAGGGCGGGAGGTACGAGCAGTACTTC
TRBV5-1,-,TRBJ1-4,-,CASRSQGLTNEKLFF,TGCGCCAGCAGATCTCAGGGTTTGACTAATGAAAAACTGTTTTTT
TRBV5-1,-,TRBJ2-2,many,CASSQDPVGTGELFF,TGCGCCAGCAGCCAGGACCCCGTAGGGACCGGGGAGCTGTTTTTT
TRBV5-6,-,TRBJ2-3,-,CASSAQGVRRADTQYF,TGTGCCAGCAGTGCCCAGGGTGTCCGCCGAGCAGATACGCAGTATTTT
TRBV5-1,-,TRBJ2-5,-,CASSLSQGLQETQYF,TGCGCCAGCAGCTTGTCCCAGGGCTTACAAGAGACCCAGTACTTC
TRBV5-8,-,TRBJ2-7,-,CASSRSQAGYEQYF,TGTGCCAGCAGCCGGTCCCAGGCAGGGTACGAGCAGTACTTC
TRBV11-3,-,TRBJ2-5,-,CASSQGSGTIKETQYF,TGTGCCAGCAGCCAAGGTAGCGGTACAATTAAAGAGACCCAGTACTTC
TRBV9,TRBD2,TRBJ2-2,many,CASSAAGGPRSTTGELFF,TGTGCCAGCAGCGCCGCGGGGGGACCTCGGTCCACCACCGGGGAGCTGTTTTTT
TRBV27,TRBD2,TRBJ2-7,-,CASSRTSGSYEQYF,TGTGCCAGCAGTCGGACTAGCGGGAGCTACGAGCAGTACTTC
TRBV28,-,TRBJ2-7,-,CASRSSRYEQYF,TGTGCCAGCAGATCAAGCAGATACGAGCAGTACTTC
TRBV5-4,-,TRBJ2-3,-,CASSLGTQRRDTQYF,TGTGCCAGCAGCCTCGGGACTCAAAGACGAGATACGCAGTATTTT